Listed here are 27 T cell receptor beta chains from one sample, sequenced in a study of T cell responses to AZD1222 COVID-19 vaccine. The table came from immunoSEQ multiplex PCR; TCRdb's copy has only in-frame clones and leaves some out. Of 60,000 to 75,000 clones in the sample, over 85% were seen once. The sequencing used peripheral blood, collected on day 0 of AZD1222 vaccination. The source is an adult in good health.

CDR3 in DNA: TGTGCCAGTAGAGATGACGGCAATCAGCCCCAGCATTTT. As protein: CASRDDGNQPQHF. This chain joins TRBV19 and TRBJ1-5; D gene uncertain. The V and J ends lost 6 bases and 2 bases respectively, with 8 bases between them. This CDR3 contains 13 residues. Looked up from germline, CDR1 is LNHDA and CDR2 is SQIVND (reference sequence).

The J gene is TRBJ1-1, the V gene TRBV5-1; D is possibly TRBD1 (5 bases). Germline V gene lookup returns CDR1 SGHRS and CDR2 YFSETQ. Trimming cost V 4 bases and J 11 bases, with 15 bases left between them. The CDR3 spans 12 residues. Written as DNA, the CDR3 is TGCGCCAGCAGCCCCCCCGGGACGGAGGCTTTCTTT. This gives the protein CASSPPGTEAFF. Full variable domain (missing parts from reference TRBV5-1 and TRBJ1-1): KAGVTQTPRYLIKTRGQQVTLSCSPISGHRSVSWYQQTPGQGLQFLFEYFSETQRNKGNFPGRFSGRQFSNSRSEMNVSTLELGDSALYLCASSPPGTEAFFGQGTRLTVV.

The genes are TRBV11-2 and TRBJ1-1; D gene ambiguous. CDR3 size: 13 residues. CDR1 SGHAT and CDR2 FQNNGV come from the germline V gene. Trimming cost V 8 bases and J 1 base, with 11 bases left between them. The CDR3 DNA is TGTGCCAGCGGATTTACTAAGAACACTGAAGCTTTCTTT. Translating it yields CASGFTKNTEAFF.

V is TRBV5-1 and J is TRBJ2-5; D unclear. CDR1 and CDR2 (germline): SGHRS, YFSETQ. The CDR3 spans 15 residues. V lost 4 bases to trimming and J lost 7 bases, with 20 bases between them. CDR3 residues: CASSQDPGIMGTQYF. The DNA for the CDR3 is TGCGCCAGCAGCCAAGATCCGGGCATAATGGGGACCCAGTACTTC.

With respect to this clone: At the DNA level, this CDR3 is encoded by other sequences in the same sample as well. This chain links TRBV6-5 with TRBJ1-2; D uncertain. Germline CDR1 MNHEY, CDR2 SVGAGI. There are 13 residues in the CDR3. With 6 bases removed from V and 3 bases from J, the gap between germline ends came to 11 bases. CDR3 nucleotide sequence: TGTGCCAGCAGCTATGACCGCGACTATGGCTACACCTTC. Encoded protein: CASSYDRDYGYTF.

The V and J genes are TRBV14 and TRBJ1-6; 7 nucleotides match TRBD1. CDR3 length: 18 residues. Losses at the gene ends were 1 base for V and 7 bases for J; bases not matched to a gene: 13. Germline V gives CDR1 SGHDN, CDR2 FVKESK. CDR3 region: CASSQARGRTGSNSPLHF. The DNA for the CDR3 is TGTGCCAGCAGCCAAGCCCGGGGGCGGACAGGATCAAATTCACCCCTCCACTTT.

The CDR3 DNA reads TGTGCCAGCAGTTGGACGGACTATGGCTACACCTTC. This translates into CASSWTDYGYTF. The chain combines TRBV6-6 with TRBJ1-2; D uncertain. This CDR3 contains 12 residues. The V end lost 4 bases, the J end lost 3 bases, and 6 bases lay between the germline ends. The germline gives CDR1 MNHNY, CDR2 SVGAGI (reference sequence).

J is TRBJ1-5 and V is TRBV19; tentative D call: TRBD1 (6 bases). Between the trimmed V and J ends, which lost 5 bases and 3 bases, there was a span of 20 bases. The CDR3 totals 17 residues. Germline V gives CDR1 LNHDA, CDR2 SQIVND (reference sequence). The CDR3: CASSPLQTGFLNQPQHF. As DNA, the CDR3 is TGTGCCAGTAGTCCGCTTCAGACAGGCTTTCTCAATCAGCCCCAGCATTTT.

J is TRBJ2-7 and V is TRBV7-9, with D perhaps matching TRBD1 (5 bases). Trimming took 2 bases from V and 6 from J, leaving 17 bases between them. CDR1 and CDR2 from the germline V gene are SEHNR and FQNEAQ (reference sequence). The CDR3 is 15 residues long. The chain's CDR3 is CASSLSGAGSGEQYF. In nucleotides, the CDR3 is TGTGCCAGCAGCTTATCGGGTGCAGGGTCGGGCGAGCAGTACTTC.

V usage is TRBV14 and J usage is TRBJ1-1; a possible D gene is TRBD1 (6 bases). CDR3 size: 13 residues. Trimming left V 4 bases short and J 1 base short, with 7 bases between. Germline assignment: CDR1 SGHDN and CDR2 FVKESK. Here the CDR3 reads CASSLQGNTEAFF. The CDR3 coding sequence is TGTGCCAGCAGCCTACAGGGGAACACTGAAGCTTTCTTT.

The rearrangement uses TRBV7-9 and TRBJ2-5; D unclear. Germline V gene data show CDR1 as SEHNR and CDR2 as FQNEAQ (reference sequence). The CDR3 length is 13 residues. The V end was cut by 5 bases, the J end by 5 bases, with 12 bases between. The CDR3 region has the DNA TGTGCCAGCAGCCGCGAGTTGGTGGAGACCCAGTACTTC. It is translated as CASSRELVETQYF.

This clone was seen a single time. Within the sample, other DNA sequences also encode this same CDR3. The J gene is TRBJ1-5, the V gene TRBV30; 7 nucleotides agree with TRBD1. With V trimmed by 4 bases and J by 7 bases, 7 bases remained unmatched. The germline gives CDR1 GTSNPN, CDR2 SVGIG (reference sequence). The CDR3 spans 13 residues. DNA of the CDR3: TGTGCCTGGACTCGACAGGGAGGCCAGCCCCAGCATTTT. Translation gives CAWTRQGGQPQHF.

The chain is built from TRBV5-1 and TRBJ2-5; TRBD1 is a possible D gene (6 bases). CDR1 is SGHRS, CDR2 YFSETQ, per germline. The ends were cut back, 8 bases at V and 1 base at J, with 18 bases in the middle. The CDR3 is 15 residues long. The CDR3, as DNA: TGCGCCAGTAGTCGACAGGCTTACCTCCAAGAGACCCAGTACTTC. Residues: CASSRQAYLQETQYF.

The J gene is TRBJ2-1, the V gene TRBV29-1, with D possibly TRBD2 on 6 matching bases. CDR1 SQVTM and CDR2 ANQGSEA come from the germline V gene. CDR3 length: 17 amino acids. Deletions cut 5 bases from V and 0 bases from J, with 20 bases between. CDR3 region: CSVSMRGPLSSYNEQFF. CDR3 DNA: TGCAGCGTTAGCATGCGGGGACCGCTGAGCTCCTACAATGAGCAGTTCTTC.

This chain links TRBV7-2 with TRBJ2-3; the D is unclear. The CDR3 sequence is 12 residues long. Trimming stripped 3 bases from V and 8 bases from J, with 9 bases between. Germline CDR1 reads SGHTA; CDR2 reads FQGNSA. CDR3 sequence reads: CASSFQVPTQYF. The CDR3 bases are TGTGCCAGCAGCTTCCAGGTTCCTACGCAGTATTTT.

The chain has TRBV7-9 and TRBJ1-2; D might be TRBD1 (5 bases). CDR1 is SEHNR, CDR2 FQNEAQ, per germline (reference sequence). Between the trimmed V and J ends, which lost 3 bases and 3 bases, there was a span of 11 bases. This CDR3 spans 14 amino acids. The CDR3 is CASSLEQVDYGYTF. In DNA form, the CDR3 reads TGTGCCAGCAGCTTGGAACAGGTCGACTATGGCTACACCTTC. Together with reference TRBV7-9 and TRBJ1-2, the CDR3 gives the full variable domain: DTGVSQNPRHKITKRGQNVTFRCDPISEHNRLYWYRQTLGQGPEFLTYFQNEAQLEKSRLLSDRFSAERPKGSFSTLEIQRTEQGDSAMYLCASSLEQVDYGYTFGSGTRLTVV.

V and J are TRBV6-5 and TRBJ1-1; D gene uncertain. CDR1 and CDR2 (germline): MNHEY, SVGAGI. Trimming stripped 6 bases from V and 1 base from J, with 9 bases between. The CDR3 consists of 13 residues. For the CDR3, the DNA is TGTGCCAGCAGCGCAGGTTGGAACACTGAAGCTTTCTTT. This translates into CASSAGWNTEAFF.

J is TRBJ1-5 and V is TRBV4-2, with a tentative D call TRBD1 (6 bases). Germline lookup yields CDR1 LGHNA and CDR2 YNFKEQ. CDR3 length equals 17 residues. V shed 5 bases and J shed 1 base, with 18 bases lying between them. The CDR3 coding sequence is TGTGCCAGCAGCGAGCTCGCAGGGGTTCGGAGCAATCAGCCCCAGCATTTT. Amino acid sequence: CASSELAGVRSNQPQHF.

This sequence joins TRBV27 and TRBJ2-7; tentative D call: TRBD1 (5 bases). The CDR3 consists of 14 residues. Trimming removed 0 bases at V and 2 bases at J, with 8 bases between. The germline V gene encodes CDR1 MNHEY and CDR2 SMNVEV (reference sequence). CDR3 sequence (DNA): TGTGCCAGCAGTTTATCGCTAGGGGCCTACGAGCAGTACTTC. Residues: CASSLSLGAYEQYF.

The gene calls are TRBV3-1 (or the pseudogene TRBV3-2) and TRBJ1-2; D may be TRBD1 (5 bases). The CDR3 has 12 amino acids. CDR1 and CDR2 from the germline V gene are LGHDT and YNNKEL (reference sequence). Trimming took 5 bases from V and 6 from J, leaving 10 bases between them. The CDR3 region is CASSFRGNGYTF. CDR3 bases: TGTGCCAGCAGCTTTAGGGGTAATGGCTACACCTTC.

This chain links TRBV7-9 with TRBJ1-1, with D unresolved. Trimming left V 0 bases short and J 3 bases short, with 11 bases between. The CDR3 extends over 15 amino acids. Germline lookup yields CDR1 SEHNR and CDR2 FQNEAQ (reference sequence). For the CDR3, the DNA is TGTGCCAGCAGCTTAGCGGACCCACGGCACACTGAAGCTTTCTTT. It is translated as CASSLADPRHTEAFF.

This rearrangement joins TRBV19 to TRBJ2-4; 7 nucleotides line up with TRBD2. The CDR3 is made up of 15 amino acids. Germline trimming cut 3 bases from V and 4 bases from J; bases unmatched to any gene: 6. In germline, CDR1 is LNHDA, CDR2 SQIVND (reference sequence). CDR3 in DNA: TGTGCCAGTAGTATGGGGGGACTACTGAAAAACATTCAGTACTTC. Its translation: CASSMGGLLKNIQYF.

This clone has just a few counts. The chain is built from TRBV11-2 and TRBJ1-6; D is unclear. The CDR3 sequence is 15 residues long. V gave up 1 base and J gave up 7 bases, with 11 bases separating them. Germline-derived CDR1 and CDR2 are SGHAT and FQNNGV. The CDR3 sequence: CASSLGVVTNSPLHF. In DNA, the CDR3 is TGTGCCAGCAGCTTAGGTGTGGTTACAAATTCACCCCTCCACTTT.

The chain recombines TRBV2 with TRBJ1-1; TRBD1 agrees at 8 bases. Trimming cost V 5 bases and J 4 bases; bases outside gene matches: 6. CDR1 and CDR2 (germline): SNHLY, FYNNEI. The CDR3 totals 14 residues. CDR3 protein: CASSPQGEGTEAFF. The CDR3 region has the DNA TGTGCCAGCAGTCCACAGGGGGAGGGCACTGAAGCTTTCTTT. Complete variable domain (other parts from reference TRBV2 and TRBJ1-1): EPEVTQTPSHQVTQMGQEVILRCVPISNHLYFYWYRQILGQKVEFLVSFYNNEISEKSEIFDDQFSVERPDGSNFTLKIRSTKLEDSAMYFCASSPQGEGTEAFFGQGTRLTVV.

This chain uses TRBV5-1 with TRBJ2-7, with 8 bases aligning to TRBD2. V gave up 0 bases and J gave up 3 bases; unmatched junction bases: 5. From germline, CDR1 is SGHRS and CDR2 YFSETQ. The CDR3 contains 15 residues. The CDR3 loop reads CASSLGGTSLYEQYF. In nucleotides, the CDR3 is TGCGCCAGCAGCTTGGGGGGGACTAGTCTCTACGAGCAGTACTTC.

The V gene is TRBV25-1, the J gene TRBJ2-7, with TRBD1 identical over 9 bases. Germline V gene data show CDR1 as MGHDK and CDR2 as SYGVNS. The CDR3 is 14 amino acids. The V segment lost 3 bases and the J segment 3 bases; nucleotides outside the gene matches: 3. The CDR3 loop is CASSEGTGYYEQYF. In DNA, the CDR3 is TGTGCCAGCAGTGAGGGGACAGGGTACTACGAGCAGTACTTC.

The rearrangement joins TRBV19 to TRBJ2-1; 8 positions agree with TRBD2. Germline V gene lookup returns CDR1 LNHDA and CDR2 SQIVND (reference sequence). Unmatched junction bases numbered 8, after V lost 7 bases and J lost 0 bases. CDR3 length: 16 amino acids. The CDR3 sequence: CASTAGGGSSYNEQFF. The CDR3 DNA sequence: TGTGCCAGTACCGCCGGCGGGGGGAGCTCCTACAATGAGCAGTTCTTC.